What follows are 27 T cell receptor beta chains derived from one specimen sequenced in a study of cytomegalovirus exposure and HLA in healthy donors. PCR employed 60 Vbeta and 13 Jbeta primers. Data came from immunoSEQ multiplex PCR; TCRdb stores just in-frame clones and leaves some out. This sample yields 200,000 or so clones, of which roughly four fifths are seen a single time; about 2% belongs to the top ten. What was sequenced was PBMCs. These receptors were obtained from a woman aged 18-29 years in good health and CMV-seropositive.

CDR3 region: CASSLPALVDTQYF. The CDR3 coding sequence is TGTGCCAGCAGCTTACCAGCGTTAGTAGATACGCAGTATTTT. The chain is built from TRBV7-9 and TRBJ2-3; D is unclear. The CDR3 is 14 residues long. Trimming left V 2 bases short and J 5 bases short, with 11 bases between. Germline CDR1 and CDR2: SEHNR and FQNEAQ (reference sequence).

The chain couples TRBV7-6 to TRBJ1-6, with D possibly being TRBD1 (5 bases). In germline, CDR1 is SGHVS, CDR2 FNYEAQ. This CDR3 contains 13 residues. V was cut by 4 bases and J by 7 bases, with 8 bases left in between. CDR3 nucleotides: TGTGCCAGCAGCTCACAGGAAAATTCACCCCTCCACTTT. Translating gives CASSSQENSPLHF.

The chain combines TRBV15 with TRBJ2-1; 7 bases align to TRBD1. Germline assignment: CDR1 LNHNV and CDR2 YYDKDF (reference sequence). The CDR3 covers 13 residues. The junction had 4 bases not matched to a gene; V was cut back by 5 bases and J by 6 bases. The CDR3 loop is CATSEGGLNEQFF. DNA for the CDR3: TGTGCCACCAGCGAAGGGGGCCTCAATGAGCAGTTCTTC. The full variable domain, in which reference TRBV15 and TRBJ2-1 provide the parts outside the CDR3, is DAMVIQNPRYQVTQFGKPVTLSCSQTLNHNVMYWYQQKSSQAPKLLFHYYDKDFNNEADTPDNFQSRRPNTSFCFLDIRSPGLGDTAMYLCATSEGGLNEQFFGPGTRLTVL.

The chain employs TRBV6-5 and TRBJ1-1, with 9 nucleotides matching TRBD1. V dropped 5 bases and J dropped 1; count of bases not matched to a gene: 2. Germline values: CDR1 MNHEY, CDR2 SVGAGI. This CDR3 contains 14 residues. CDR3 region: CASSTGGSNTEAFF. The CDR3 DNA reads as TGTGCCAGCAGTACAGGGGGCTCGAACACTGAAGCTTTCTTT.

This chain connects TRBV4-2 to TRBJ2-3, with 7 nucleotides matching TRBD2. Trimming at V came to 3 bases and at J to 4 bases, leaving 7 bases not matched to a gene. The CDR3 contains 15 residues. In germline, CDR1 is LGHNA, CDR2 YNFKEQ. CDR3 sequence reads: CASSQTEGGADTQYF. The CDR3 coding sequence is TGTGCCAGCAGCCAGACAGAGGGAGGGGCAGATACGCAGTATTTT.

The chain combines TRBV9 with TRBJ2-5; a weak D match, TRBD2 (6 bases). Trimming removed 1 base from V and 5 bases from J, with 21 bases in between. The length of the CDR3 is 17 residues. The germline V gene encodes CDR1 SGDLS and CDR2 YYNGEE. CDR3 DNA sequence: TGTGCCAGCAGCGTAAACCTGCCGGGAGCCCAAGGGGAGACCCAGTACTTC. Its translation: CASSVNLPGAQGETQYF.

For this clone: In this CDR3 the conserved last residue, phenylalanine or tryptophan, is missing, so a read error is likely. The DNA is left out, because the CDR3 cannot be placed on it with certainty; the CDR3 is given as TCRdb lists it. The chain employs TRBV6-4 and TRBJ2-3; TRBD1, the table's D call, lacks a check against the DNA. The CDR3 numbers 9 amino acids, ends counted. Germline loops: CDR1 MRHNA, CDR2 SNTAGT. CDR3 in amino acids: CASTRWSPA.

This clone was seen more than once but under ten times. Different DNA sequences within this sample yield the same CDR3. The rearrangement links TRBV18 to TRBJ1-6; D might be TRBD1 (6 bases). The CDR3 contains 15 residues. From germline, CDR1 is KGHSH and CDR2 LQKENI. V lost 3 bases and J 7 bases, leaving 13 bases between the germline ends. CDR3 in amino acids: CASSPGAGANSPLHF. Here the CDR3 DNA reads TGTGCCAGCTCACCGGGGGCAGGAGCGAATTCACCCCTCCACTTT. Full variable domain (rest looked up from reference TRBV18 and TRBJ1-6): NAGVMQNPRHLVRRRGQEARLRCSPMKGHSHVYWYRQLPEEGLKFMVYLQKENIIDESGMPKERFSAEFPKEGPSILRIQQVVRGDSAAYFCASSPGAGANSPLHFGNGTRLTVT.

This chain uses TRBV6-5 with TRBJ2-2; TRBD2 agrees at 7 bases. The V gene end was trimmed by 2 bases and the J gene end by 4 bases; junction bases not matched to a gene: 7. This CDR3 is 16 amino acids long. Germline V gives CDR1 MNHEY, CDR2 SVGAGI. CDR3 DNA: TGTGCCAGCAGTTACGTGTCGGGGGGTTCCACCGGGGAGCTGTTTTTT. Its translation is CASSYVSGGSTGELFF.

The gene calls are TRBV19 and TRBJ1-4; D not certain. CDR1 LNHDA and CDR2 SQIVND come from the germline V gene (reference sequence). Trimming cost V 10 bases and J 11 bases, with 23 bases left between them. This CDR3 comprises 14 residues. The CDR3 DNA sequence: TGTGCCACCTCGGACGGGCTTGAAGGGAGCAAACTGTTTTTT. It codes for CATSDGLEGSKLFF. The variable domain in full, completed from reference TRBV19 and TRBJ1-4, reads DGGITQSPKYLFRKEGQNVTLSCEQNLNHDAMYWYRQDPGQGLRLIYYSQIVNDFQKGDIAEGYSVSREKKESFPLTVTSAQKNPTAFYLCATSDGLEGSKLFFGSGTQLSVL.

The chain uses TRBV2 and TRBJ2-5, with a possible D match to TRBD2 (5 bases). The CDR3 loop spans 11 amino acids. Germline V lookup: CDR1 SNHLY, CDR2 FYNNEI. Trimming removed 11 bases from V and 5 bases from J, with 12 bases in between. The CDR3 DNA is TGTGCCTTTCCCGGGGTGGAGACCCAGTACTTC. Its translation is CAFPGVETQYF. The entire variable domain, with the rest obtained from reference TRBV2 and TRBJ2-5, is as follows: EPEVTQTPSHQVTQMGQEVILRCVPISNHLYFYWYRQILGQKVEFLVSFYNNEISEKSEIFDDQFSVERPDGSNFTLKIRSTKLEDSAMYFCAFPGVETQYFGPGTRLLVL.

The gene calls are TRBV6-5 and TRBJ2-7; 9 bases are a match to TRBD1. The CDR3 totals 15 residues. V was clipped by 5 bases and J by 7 bases; unmatched bases: 12. Germline assignment: CDR1 MNHEY and CDR2 SVGAGI. CDR3 coding DNA: TGTGCCAGCAGTGTCACCGGGACAGGGAAGAGAGAGCAGTACTTC. It yields the protein CASSVTGTGKREQYF.

The chain employs TRBV28 and TRBJ2-5, with 8 nucleotides matching TRBD2. The CDR3 is 13 residues long. Trimming at V came to 11 bases and at J to 2 bases, leaving 7 bases not matched to a gene. CDR1 MDHEN and CDR2 SYDVKM come from the germline V gene. CDR3: CAVRGGRQETQYF. The DNA of the CDR3 is TGTGCCGTCCGGGGGGGGAGGCAAGAGACCCAGTACTTC.

The chain uses TRBV29-1 and TRBJ2-5; TRBD1 or TRBD2 may be the D gene (9 bases each). V shed 6 bases and J shed 5 bases, with 25 bases lying between them. Per germline, CDR1 SQVTM and CDR2 ANQGSEA. The CDR3 runs to 16 residues. The CDR3: CSVGQGRRGGWETQYF. The CDR3 DNA reads TGCAGCGTCGGACAGGGGAGGCGGGGGGGCTGGGAGACCCAGTACTTC.

This chain joins TRBV6-1 and TRBJ2-5, with D maybe TRBD2 (5 bases). Germline lookup yields CDR1 MNHNS and CDR2 SASEGT. The CDR3 is 15 residues long. Trimming removed 5 bases from V and 3 bases from J, with 16 bases in between. This chain's CDR3 is CASSKGGIRKETQYF. CDR3 bases: TGTGCCAGCAGTAAAGGAGGAATTCGCAAAGAGACCCAGTACTTC.

The V call is TRBV20-1, the J call TRBJ2-7; no clear D. V dropped 3 bases and J dropped 3 bases, with 6 bases sitting between them. The CDR3 sequence is 11 residues long. In germline, CDR1 is DFQATT, CDR2 SNEGSKA (reference sequence). CDR3 residues: CSASPGYEQYF. In nucleotides, the CDR3 is TGCAGTGCTAGCCCCGGCTACGAGCAGTACTTC.

The chain recombines TRBV18 with TRBJ1-5; TRBD1 matches 9 bases. Germline CDR1 is KGHSH and CDR2 is LQKENI. Trimming at V came to 5 bases and at J to 5 bases, leaving 7 bases not matched to a gene. This CDR3 is 15 amino acids long. CDR3 bases: TGTGCCAGCTCATACACCGGGACAGGGCATCAGCCCCAGCATTTT. Its protein product is CASSYTGTGHQPQHF.

The chain employs TRBV11-2 and TRBJ1-1; D possibly corresponds to TRBD1 (5 bases). The germline V gene encodes CDR1 SGHAT and CDR2 FQNNGV. V was cut by 1 base and J by 5 bases, with 20 bases left in between. CDR3 size: 17 residues. DNA of the CDR3: TGTGCCAGCAGCTTAGTGGAGTTAGGGGAAGGAAATACTGAAGCTTTCTTT. Its protein product is CASSLVELGEGNTEAFF.

The CDR3 here is CASSLSGGHTEAFF. The CDR3 nucleotides read TGTGCCAGCAGCTTATCGGGGGGACACACTGAAGCTTTCTTT. The chain is built from TRBV7-3 and TRBJ1-1, with a possible D match to TRBD1 (5 bases). This CDR3 comprises 14 residues. V was pared by 2 bases and J by 3 bases, with 10 bases between. Germline assignment: CDR1 SGHTA and CDR2 FQGTGA.

The chain carries TRBV7-9 and TRBJ2-5; possible D gene TRBD2, 6 bases. The assigned J gene may be wrong: the sequence end matches TRBJ2-7 better. The CDR3 has 14 residues. From germline, CDR1 is SEHNR and CDR2 FQNEAQ (reference sequence). CDR3 protein: CASSLPGETYEQYF. In DNA, the CDR3 is TGTGCCAGCAGCTTACCGGGGGAGACCTACGAGCAGTACTTC.

The chain has TRBV4-3 and TRBJ2-1, with D possibly being TRBD2 (6 bases). Trimming stripped 3 bases from V and 1 base from J, with 13 bases between. Germline values: CDR1 LGHNA, CDR2 YSLEER. The CDR3 runs to 16 residues. This CDR3 reads CASSHGGVTSYNEQFF. The CDR3 nucleotides are TGCGCCAGCAGCCATGGAGGGGTGACTTCCTACAATGAGCAGTTCTTC.

This chain connects TRBV5-5 to TRBJ1-3; 7 bases are shared with TRBD1. V was clipped by 5 bases and J by 2 bases; unmatched bases: 1. The CDR3 covers 13 residues. Germline-derived CDR1 and CDR2 are SGHKS and YYEKEE (reference sequence). In DNA form, the CDR3 reads TGTGCCAGCAGGGGGACAGCTGGAAACACCATATATTTT. Translating gives CASRGTAGNTIYF.

The rearrangement uses TRBV6-4 and TRBJ2-7, with a weak D call TRBD1 (5 bases). V shed 7 bases and J shed 6 bases, with 7 bases lying between them. This CDR3 has 10 residues. Germline assignment: CDR1 MRHNA and CDR2 SNTAGT. This CDR3 reads CASKGSEQYF. The DNA for the CDR3 is TGTGCCAGCAAGGGGTCCGAGCAGTACTTC.

This clone was seen a single time. This chain's CDR3 is CASSLTSGGGNIQYF. CDR3 DNA sequence: TGTGCCAGCAGCTTGACTAGCGGGGGGGGTAACATTCAGTACTTC. V is TRBV7-9 and J is TRBJ2-4, with 14 nucleotides matching TRBD2. The germline V gene has CDR1 SEHNR and CDR2 FQNEAQ (reference sequence). The junction had 2 bases not matched to a gene; V was cut back by 3 bases and J by 7 bases. This CDR3 has 15 residues. Variable domain in full (rest from reference TRBV7-9 and TRBJ2-4): DTGVSQNPRHKITKRGQNVTFRCDPISEHNRLYWYRQTLGQGPEFLTYFQNEAQLEKSRLLSDRFSAERPKGSFSTLEIQRTEQGDSAMYLCASSLTSGGGNIQYFGAGTRLSVL.

The chain has TRBV27 and TRBJ2-3; the match to TRBD1 covers 9 bases. Germline CDR1 and CDR2: MNHEY and SMNVEV (reference sequence). J was trimmed by 6 bases and V by 8 bases; bases with no gene match: 9. The CDR3 length is 14 residues. CDR3: CASGDGQGPDTQYF. The CDR3 DNA is TGTGCCAGCGGAGACGGACAGGGGCCCGATACGCAGTATTTT.

This clone was seen more than once but under ten times. The gene calls are TRBV6-4 and TRBJ2-1, with D possibly being TRBD2 (5 bases). The ends were cut back, 10 bases at V and 4 bases at J, with 14 bases in the middle. The CDR3 loop spans 13 amino acids. CDR1 is MRHNA, CDR2 SNTAGT, per germline. Here the CDR3 DNA reads TGTGCCACTTCGAGCGGTCTTTACAATGAGCAGTTCTTC. Its translation is CATSSGLYNEQFF.

This clone was recorded a few times. The gene calls are TRBV5-4 and TRBJ2-5; TRBD2 agrees at 10 bases. The assigned J gene may be wrong: the sequence end matches TRBJ2-7 better. This CDR3 comprises 14 residues. From germline, CDR1 is SGHNT and CDR2 YYREEE (reference sequence). The CDR3 region is CASSFSGGTYEQYF. The CDR3 DNA sequence: TGTGCCAGCAGCTTTAGCGGGGGGACCTACGAGCAGTACTTC.